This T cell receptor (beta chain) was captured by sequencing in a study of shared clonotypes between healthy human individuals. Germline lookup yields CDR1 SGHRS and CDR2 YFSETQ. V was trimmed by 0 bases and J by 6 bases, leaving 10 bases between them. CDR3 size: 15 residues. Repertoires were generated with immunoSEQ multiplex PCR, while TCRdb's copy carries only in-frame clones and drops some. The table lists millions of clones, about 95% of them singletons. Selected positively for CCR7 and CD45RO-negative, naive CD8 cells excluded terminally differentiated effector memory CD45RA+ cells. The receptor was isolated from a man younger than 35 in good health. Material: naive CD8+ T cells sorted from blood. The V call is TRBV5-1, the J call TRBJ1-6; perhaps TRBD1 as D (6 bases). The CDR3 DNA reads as TGCGCCAGCAGCTTGGGAGGGGGGCTTAATTCACCCCTCCACTTT. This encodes CASSLGGGLNSPLHF.